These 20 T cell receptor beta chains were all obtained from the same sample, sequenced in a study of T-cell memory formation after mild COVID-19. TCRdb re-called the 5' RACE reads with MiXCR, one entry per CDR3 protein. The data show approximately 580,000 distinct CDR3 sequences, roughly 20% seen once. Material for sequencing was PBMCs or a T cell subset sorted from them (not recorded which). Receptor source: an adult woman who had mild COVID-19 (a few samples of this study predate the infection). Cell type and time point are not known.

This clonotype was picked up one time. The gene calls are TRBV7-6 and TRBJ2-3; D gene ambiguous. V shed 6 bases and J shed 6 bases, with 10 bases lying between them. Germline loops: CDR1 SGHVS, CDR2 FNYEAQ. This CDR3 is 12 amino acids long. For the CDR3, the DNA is TGTGCCAGCAGAGGCTCGTGGGATACGCAGTATTTT. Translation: CASRGSWDTQYF.

The CDR3 region is CASSGAGSLGDIQYF. CDR3 nucleotide sequence: TGTGCCAGCAGCGGAGCCGGGTCCCTGGGGGACATTCAGTACTTC. The chain links TRBV9 to TRBJ2-4, with D possibly called TRBD1 or TRBD2 (5 bases each). Germline V gene data show CDR1 as SGDLS and CDR2 as YYNGEE. The CDR3 loop spans 15 amino acids. V was clipped by 3 bases and J by 8 bases, with 18 bases between them. Full variable domain (rest looked up from reference TRBV9 and TRBJ2-4): DSGVTQTPKHLITATGQRVTLRCSPRSGDLSVYWYQQSLDQGLQFLIQYYNGEERAKGNILERFSAQQFPDLHSELNLSSLELGDSALYFCASSGAGSLGDIQYFGAGTRLSVL.

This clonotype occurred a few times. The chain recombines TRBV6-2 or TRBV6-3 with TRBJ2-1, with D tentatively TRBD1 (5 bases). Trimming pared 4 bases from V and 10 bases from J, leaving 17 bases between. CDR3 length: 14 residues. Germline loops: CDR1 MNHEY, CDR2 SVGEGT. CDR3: CASSSGLGAQEQFF. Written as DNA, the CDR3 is TGTGCCAGCAGTTCCGGCTTAGGGGCACAAGAGCAGTTCTTC.

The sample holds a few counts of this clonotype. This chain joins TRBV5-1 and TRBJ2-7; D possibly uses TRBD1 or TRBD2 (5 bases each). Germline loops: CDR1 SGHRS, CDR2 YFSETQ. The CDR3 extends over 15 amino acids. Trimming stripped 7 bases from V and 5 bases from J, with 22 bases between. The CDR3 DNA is TGCGCCAGCCTACGGGACCCTTGGGTGCGCAACGAGCAGTACTTC. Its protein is CASLRDPWVRNEQYF.

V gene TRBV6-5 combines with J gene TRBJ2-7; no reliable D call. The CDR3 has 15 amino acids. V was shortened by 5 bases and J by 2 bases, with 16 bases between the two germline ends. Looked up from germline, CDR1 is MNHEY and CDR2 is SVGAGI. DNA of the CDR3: TGTGCCAGCAGTGAAGACCGGGCACGAACCTACGAGCAGTACTTC. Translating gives CASSEDRARTYEQYF.

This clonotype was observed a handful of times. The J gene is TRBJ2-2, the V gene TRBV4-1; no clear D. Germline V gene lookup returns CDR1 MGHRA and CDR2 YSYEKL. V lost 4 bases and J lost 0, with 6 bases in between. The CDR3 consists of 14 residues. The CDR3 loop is CASSPPSNTGELFF. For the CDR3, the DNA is TGCGCCAGCAGCCCCCCCTCGAACACCGGGGAGCTGTTTTTT.

Written as DNA, the CDR3 is TGTGCCAGCAGCCAAGGTTCGGGACTCGGCTCCTACGAGCAGTACTTC. This gives the protein CASSQGSGLGSYEQYF. V is TRBV4-2 and J is TRBJ2-7; perhaps TRBD2 as D (6 bases). Germline assignment: CDR1 LGHNA and CDR2 YNFKEQ. Trimming removed 1 base at V and 0 bases at J, with 13 bases between. This CDR3 region has 16 residues.

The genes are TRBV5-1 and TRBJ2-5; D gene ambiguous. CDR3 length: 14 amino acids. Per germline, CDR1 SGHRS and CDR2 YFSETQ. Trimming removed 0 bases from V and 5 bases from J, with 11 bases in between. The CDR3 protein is CASSLDPLQETQYF. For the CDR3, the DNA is TGCGCCAGCAGCTTGGATCCCCTCCAGGAGACCCAGTACTTC.

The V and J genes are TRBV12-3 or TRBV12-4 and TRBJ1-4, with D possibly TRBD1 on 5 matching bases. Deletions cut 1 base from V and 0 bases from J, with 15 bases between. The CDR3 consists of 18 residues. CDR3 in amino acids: CASSLVGWDASTNEKLFF. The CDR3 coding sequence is TGTGCCAGCAGTTTAGTAGGTTGGGACGCCTCAACTAATGAAAAACTGTTTTTT.

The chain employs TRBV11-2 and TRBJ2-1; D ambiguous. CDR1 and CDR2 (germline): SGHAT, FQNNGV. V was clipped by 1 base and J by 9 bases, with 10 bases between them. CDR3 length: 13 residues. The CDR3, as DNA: TGTGCCAGCAGCTTAGCGGTAGCAGGTGAGCAGTTCTTC. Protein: CASSLAVAGEQFF. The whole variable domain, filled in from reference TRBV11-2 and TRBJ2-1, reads EAGVAQSPRYKIIEKRQSVAFWCNPISGHATLYWYQQILGQGPKLLIQFQNNGVVDDSQLPKDRFSAERLKGVDSTLKIQPAKLEDSAVYLCASSLAVAGEQFFGPGTRLTVL.

Here the CDR3 DNA reads TGTGCCAGCACCCGGGCGGGCATTCAGGCCAAAGAGACCCAGTACTTC. Its protein product is CASTRAGIQAKETQYF. J is TRBJ2-5 and V is TRBV28, with a tentative D call TRBD2 (5 bases). V gave up 7 bases and J gave up 3 bases, with 21 bases separating them. There are 16 residues in the CDR3. Per the germline V gene, CDR1 is MDHEN and CDR2 is SYDVKM.

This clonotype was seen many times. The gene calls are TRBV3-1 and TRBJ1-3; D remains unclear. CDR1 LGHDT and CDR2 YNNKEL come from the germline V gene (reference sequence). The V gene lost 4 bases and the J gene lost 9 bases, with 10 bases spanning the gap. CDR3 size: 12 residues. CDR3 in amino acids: CASSPPLGTIYF. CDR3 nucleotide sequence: TGTGCCAGCAGCCCCCCTTTGGGCACCATATATTTT.

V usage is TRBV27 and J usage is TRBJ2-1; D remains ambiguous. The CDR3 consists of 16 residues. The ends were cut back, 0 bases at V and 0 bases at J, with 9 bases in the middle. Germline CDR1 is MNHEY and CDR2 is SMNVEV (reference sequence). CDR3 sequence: CASSLSFLSSYNEQFF. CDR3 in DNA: TGTGCCAGCAGTTTATCGTTCTTGAGCTCCTACAATGAGCAGTTCTTC.

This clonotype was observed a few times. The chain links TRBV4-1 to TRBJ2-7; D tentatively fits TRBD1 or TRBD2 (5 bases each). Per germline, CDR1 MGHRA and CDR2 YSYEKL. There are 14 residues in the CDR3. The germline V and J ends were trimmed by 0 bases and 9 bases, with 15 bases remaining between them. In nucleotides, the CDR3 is TGCGCCAGCAGCCAAGATGGGACCCTCGTAGGGCAGTACTTC. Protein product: CASSQDGTLVGQYF.

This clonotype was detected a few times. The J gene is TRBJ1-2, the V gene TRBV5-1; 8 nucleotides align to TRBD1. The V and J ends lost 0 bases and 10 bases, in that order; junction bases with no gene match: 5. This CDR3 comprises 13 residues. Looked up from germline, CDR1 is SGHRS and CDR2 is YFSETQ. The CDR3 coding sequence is TGCGCCAGCAGCTTGGTCGGGGGACAGGACTACACCTTC. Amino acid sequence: CASSLVGGQDYTF. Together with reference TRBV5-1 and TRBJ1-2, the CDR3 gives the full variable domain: KAGVTQTPRYLIKTRGQQVTLSCSPISGHRSVSWYQQTPGQGLQFLFEYFSETQRNKGNFPGRFSGRQFSNSRSEMNVSTLELGDSALYLCASSLVGGQDYTFGSGTRLTVV.

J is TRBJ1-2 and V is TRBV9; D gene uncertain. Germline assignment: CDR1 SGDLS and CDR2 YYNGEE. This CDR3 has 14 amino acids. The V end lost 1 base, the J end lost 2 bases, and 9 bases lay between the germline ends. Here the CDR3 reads CASSVSDRNYGYTF. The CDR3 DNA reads TGTGCCAGCAGCGTATCTGACCGGAACTATGGCTACACCTTC.

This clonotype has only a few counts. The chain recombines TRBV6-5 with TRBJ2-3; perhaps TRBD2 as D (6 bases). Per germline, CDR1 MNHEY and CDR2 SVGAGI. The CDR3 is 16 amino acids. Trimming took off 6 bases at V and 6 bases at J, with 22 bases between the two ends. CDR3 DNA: TGTGCCAGCAGCTCCTCGGGCGGGAACTTTGCTGATACGCAGTATTTT. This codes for CASSSSGGNFADTQYF.

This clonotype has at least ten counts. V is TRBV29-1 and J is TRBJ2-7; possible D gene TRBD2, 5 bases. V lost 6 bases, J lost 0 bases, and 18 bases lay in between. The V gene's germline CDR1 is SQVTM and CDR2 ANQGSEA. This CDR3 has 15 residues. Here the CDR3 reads CSVDGVDSDSYEQYF. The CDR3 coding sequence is TGCAGCGTGGATGGGGTGGACTCCGACTCCTACGAGCAGTACTTC.

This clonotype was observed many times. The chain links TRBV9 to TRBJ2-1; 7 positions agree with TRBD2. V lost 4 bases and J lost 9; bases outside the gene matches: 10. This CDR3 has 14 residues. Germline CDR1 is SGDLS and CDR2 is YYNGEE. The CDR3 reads CASSPIERGLEQFF. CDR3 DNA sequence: TGTGCCAGCAGCCCCATCGAGCGGGGTCTTGAGCAGTTCTTC.

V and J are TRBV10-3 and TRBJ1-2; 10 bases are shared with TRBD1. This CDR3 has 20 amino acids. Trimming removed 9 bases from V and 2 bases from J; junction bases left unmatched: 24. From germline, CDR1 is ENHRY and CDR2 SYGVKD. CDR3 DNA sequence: TGTGCCATATTACCGGGACAGGGGTCGTTTGGGGGTGTTCTCAACTATGGCTACACCTTC. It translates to CAILPGQGSFGGVLNYGYTF.